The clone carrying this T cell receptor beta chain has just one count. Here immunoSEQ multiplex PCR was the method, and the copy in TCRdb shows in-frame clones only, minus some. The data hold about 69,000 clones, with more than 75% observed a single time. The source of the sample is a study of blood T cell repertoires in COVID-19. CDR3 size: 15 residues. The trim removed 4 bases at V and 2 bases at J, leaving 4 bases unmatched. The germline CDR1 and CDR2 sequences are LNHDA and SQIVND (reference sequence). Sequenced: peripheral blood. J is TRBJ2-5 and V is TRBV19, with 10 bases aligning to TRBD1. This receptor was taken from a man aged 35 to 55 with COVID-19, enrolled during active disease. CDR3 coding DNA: TGTGCCAGTAGTAAATGGACAGGGGGGCAAGAGACCCAGTACTTC. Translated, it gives CASSKWTGGQETQYF. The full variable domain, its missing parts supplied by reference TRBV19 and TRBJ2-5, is DGGITQSPKYLFRKEGQNVTLSCEQNLNHDAMYWYRQDPGQGLRLIYYSQIVNDFQKGDIAEGYSVSREKKESFPLTVTSAQKNPTAFYLCASSKWTGGQETQYFGPGTRLLVL.